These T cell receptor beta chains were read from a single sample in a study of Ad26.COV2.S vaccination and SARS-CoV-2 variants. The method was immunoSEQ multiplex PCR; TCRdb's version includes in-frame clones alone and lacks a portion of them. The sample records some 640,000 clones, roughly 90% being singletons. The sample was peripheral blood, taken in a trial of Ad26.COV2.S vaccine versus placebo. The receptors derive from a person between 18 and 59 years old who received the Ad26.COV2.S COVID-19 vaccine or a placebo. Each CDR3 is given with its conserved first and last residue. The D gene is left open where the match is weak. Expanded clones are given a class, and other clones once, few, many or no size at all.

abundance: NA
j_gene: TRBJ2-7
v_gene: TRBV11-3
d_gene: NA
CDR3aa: CASSFGPSYEQYF
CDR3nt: TGTGCCAGCAGTTTTGGTCCTTCCTACGAGCAGTACTTC

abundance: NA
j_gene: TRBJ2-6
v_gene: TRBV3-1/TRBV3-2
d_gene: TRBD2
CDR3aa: CASSSSGGTGANVLTF
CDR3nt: TGTGCCAGCAGCTCAAGCGGGGGGACTGGGGCCAACGTCCTGACTTTC

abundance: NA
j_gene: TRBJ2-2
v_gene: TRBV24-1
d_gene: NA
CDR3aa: CATSSGVNTGELFF
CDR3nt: TGTGCCACCAGTTCCGGGGTTAACACCGGGGAGCTGTTTTTT

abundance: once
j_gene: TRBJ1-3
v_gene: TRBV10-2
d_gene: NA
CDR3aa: CASGVTGRPGNTIYF
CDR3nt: TGCGCCAGCGGGGTTACAGGGAGACCCGGAAACACCATATATTTT

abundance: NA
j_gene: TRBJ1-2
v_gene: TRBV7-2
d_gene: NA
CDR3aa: CASSLGGQRNYGYTF
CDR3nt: TGTGCCAGCAGCTTAGGGGGACAACGCAACTATGGCTACACCTTC

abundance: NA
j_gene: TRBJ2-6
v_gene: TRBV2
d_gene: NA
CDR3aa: CASSPNNPGLGANVLTF
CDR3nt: TGTGCCAGCAGCCCGAACAATCCAGGGTTAGGGGCCAACGTCCTGACTTTC

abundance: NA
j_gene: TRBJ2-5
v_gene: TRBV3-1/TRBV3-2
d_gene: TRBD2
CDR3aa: CASSFGLAGETQYF
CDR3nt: TGTGCCAGCAGCTTTGGACTAGCGGGGGAGACCCAGTACTTC

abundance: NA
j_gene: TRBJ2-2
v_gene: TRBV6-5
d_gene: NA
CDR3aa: CASSPLLDSGGELFF
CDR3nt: TGTGCCAGCAGTCCTCTCCTCGATTCGGGCGGGGAGCTGTTTTTT

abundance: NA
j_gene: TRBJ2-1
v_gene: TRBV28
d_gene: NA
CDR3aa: CASSFPPGGPNEQFF
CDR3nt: TGTGCCAGCAGTTTTCCCCCCGGGGGACCAAATGAGCAGTTCTTC

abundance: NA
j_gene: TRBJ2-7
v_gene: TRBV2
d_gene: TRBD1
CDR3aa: CASSGQGSSYEQYF
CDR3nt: TGTGCCAGCAGCGGACAGGGGAGCTCCTACGAGCAGTACTTC

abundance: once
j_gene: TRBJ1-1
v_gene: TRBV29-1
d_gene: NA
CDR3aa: CSVGQSNTEAFF
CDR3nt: TGCAGCGTTGGTCAGTCCAACACTGAAGCTTTCTTT

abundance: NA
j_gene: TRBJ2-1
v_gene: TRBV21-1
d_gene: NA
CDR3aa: CASSKSSRGLINEQFF
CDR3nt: TGTGCCAGCAGCAAATCCAGTAGGGGTTTGATTAATGAGCAGTTCTTC

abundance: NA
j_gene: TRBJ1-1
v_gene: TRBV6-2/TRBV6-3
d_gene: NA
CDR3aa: CASSLKNTEAFF
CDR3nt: TGTGCCAGCAGCCTCAAGAACACTGAAGCTTTCTTT

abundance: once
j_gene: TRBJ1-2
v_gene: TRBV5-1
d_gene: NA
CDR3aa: CASSLGQDAPYGYTF
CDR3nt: TGCGCCAGCAGCTTGGGACAGGACGCCCCATATGGCTACACCTTC

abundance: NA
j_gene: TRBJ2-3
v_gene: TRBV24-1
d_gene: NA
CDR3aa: CATKTDGTASTDTQYF
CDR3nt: TGTGCCACCAAGACGGACGGTACAGCTAGCACAGATACGCAGTATTTT

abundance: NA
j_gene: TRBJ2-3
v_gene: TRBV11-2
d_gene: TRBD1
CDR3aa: CASTPGQFSDTQYF
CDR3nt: TGTGCCAGCACACCGGGACAGTTTTCAGATACGCAGTATTTT

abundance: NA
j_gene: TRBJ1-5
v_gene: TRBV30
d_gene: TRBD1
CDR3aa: CASTGPGLNQPQHF
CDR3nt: TGTGCCTCGACAGGGCCCGGACTCAATCAGCCCCAGCATTTT

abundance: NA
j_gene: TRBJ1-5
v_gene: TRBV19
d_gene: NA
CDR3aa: CASSILAGQPQHF
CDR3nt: TGTGCCAGTAGTATTCTAGCGGGTCAGCCCCAGCATTTT

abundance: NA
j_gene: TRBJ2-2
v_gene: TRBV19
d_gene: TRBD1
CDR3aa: CASSLRDRDNGELFF
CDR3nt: TGTGCCAGTAGTCTCCGGGACAGGGATAACGGGGAGCTGTTTTTT

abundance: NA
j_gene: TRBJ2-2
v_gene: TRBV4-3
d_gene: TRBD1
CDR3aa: CASSPGGFGSADTGELFF
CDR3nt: TGCGCCAGCAGTCCAGGGGGATTTGGGAGTGCGGACACCGGGGAGCTGTTTTTT

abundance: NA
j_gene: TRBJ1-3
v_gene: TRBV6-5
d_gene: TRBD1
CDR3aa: CASSWTGLNSGNTIYF
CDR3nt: TGTGCCAGCAGTTGGACAGGGTTGAACTCTGGAAACACCATATATTTT

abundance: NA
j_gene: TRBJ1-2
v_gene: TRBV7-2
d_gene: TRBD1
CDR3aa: CASSLGGTGGLGGYTF
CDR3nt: TGTGCCAGCAGCTTAGGGGGGACAGGGGGATTAGGTGGCTACACCTTC

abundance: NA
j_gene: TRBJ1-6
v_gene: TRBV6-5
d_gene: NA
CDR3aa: CASRTTGFNSPLHF
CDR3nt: TGTGCCAGCAGGACCACAGGCTTCAATTCACCCCTCCACTTT

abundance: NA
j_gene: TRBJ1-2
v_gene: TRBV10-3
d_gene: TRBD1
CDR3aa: CAIRPGQGNGYTF
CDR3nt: TGTGCCATCAGGCCTGGACAGGGGAATGGCTACACCTTC

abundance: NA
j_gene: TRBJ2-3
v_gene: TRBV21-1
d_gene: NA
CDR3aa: CASSKGVRLAGGSTDTQYF
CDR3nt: TGTGCCAGCAGCAAAGGGGTTAGACTAGCGGGAGGGAGCACAGATACGCAGTATTTT

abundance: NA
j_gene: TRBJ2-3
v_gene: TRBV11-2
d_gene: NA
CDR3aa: CASSLEKAGANTQYF
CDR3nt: TGTGCCAGCAGCTTAGAAAAAGCAGGGGCGAATACGCAGTATTTT

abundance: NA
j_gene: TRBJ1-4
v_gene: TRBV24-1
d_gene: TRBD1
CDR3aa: CATSGSGQGDEKLFF
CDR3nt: TGTGCCACCAGTGGAAGTGGACAGGGGGATGAAAAACTGTTTTTT

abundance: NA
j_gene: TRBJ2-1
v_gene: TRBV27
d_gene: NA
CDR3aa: CASRGALSRDEQFF
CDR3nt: TGTGCCAGCAGGGGGGCACTTTCCCGCGATGAGCAGTTCTTC

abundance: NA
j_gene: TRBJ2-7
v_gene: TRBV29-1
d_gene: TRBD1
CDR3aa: CSVSGQGLHEQYF
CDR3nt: TGCAGCGTCTCGGGACAGGGACTCCACGAGCAGTACTTC

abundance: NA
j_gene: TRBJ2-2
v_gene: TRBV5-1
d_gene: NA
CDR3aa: CASSPPVDGELFF
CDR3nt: TGCGCCAGCAGCCCCCCAGTTGATGGGGAGCTGTTTTTT

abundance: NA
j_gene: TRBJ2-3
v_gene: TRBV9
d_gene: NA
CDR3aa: CASSVGPTDTQYF
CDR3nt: TGTGCCAGCAGCGTAGGCCCGACAGATACGCAGTATTTT

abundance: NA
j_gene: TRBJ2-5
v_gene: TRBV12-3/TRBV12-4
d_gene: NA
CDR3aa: CASSLSGQTQYF
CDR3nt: TGTGCCAGCAGTTTATCAGGACAGACCCAGTACTTC

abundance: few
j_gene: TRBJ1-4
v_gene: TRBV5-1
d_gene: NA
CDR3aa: CASSPSGGTTNEKLFF
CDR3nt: TGCGCCAGCAGCCCATCCGGAGGGACAACTAATGAAAAACTGTTTTTT

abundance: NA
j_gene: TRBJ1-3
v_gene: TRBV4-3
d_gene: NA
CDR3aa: CASSQGYSGNTIYF
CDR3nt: TGCGCCAGCAGCCAAGGCTACTCTGGAAACACCATATATTTT

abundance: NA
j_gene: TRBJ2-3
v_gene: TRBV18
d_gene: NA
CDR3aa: CASSPNRVNTDTQYF
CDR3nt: TGTGCCAGCTCACCCAATAGAGTGAACACAGATACGCAGTATTTT

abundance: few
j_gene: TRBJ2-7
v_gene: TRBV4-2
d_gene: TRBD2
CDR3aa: CASSPAGGLAGGLGNEQYF
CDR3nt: TGTGCCAGCAGCCCCGCAGGGGGGTTAGCGGGAGGGCTGGGCAACGAGCAGTACTTC

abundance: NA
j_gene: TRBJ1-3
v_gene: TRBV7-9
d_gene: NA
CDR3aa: CASSLTAAGNTIYF
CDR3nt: TGTGCCAGCAGCCTAACAGCGGCTGGAAACACCATATATTTT

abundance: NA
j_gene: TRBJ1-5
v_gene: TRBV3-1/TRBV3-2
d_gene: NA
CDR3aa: CASSPSVPTGNQPQHF
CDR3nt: TGTGCCAGCAGCCCCTCGGTCCCGACGGGCAATCAGCCCCAGCATTTT

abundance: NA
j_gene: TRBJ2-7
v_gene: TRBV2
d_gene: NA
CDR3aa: CASSDEGGQYF
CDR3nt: TGTGCCAGCAGTGATGAAGGGGGGCAGTACTTC

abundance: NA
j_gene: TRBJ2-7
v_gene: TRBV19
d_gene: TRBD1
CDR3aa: CASSAPGQSYEQYF
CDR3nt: TGTGCCAGTAGTGCACCGGGACAGTCCTACGAGCAGTACTTC

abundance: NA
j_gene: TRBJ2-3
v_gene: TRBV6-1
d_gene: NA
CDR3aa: CASSEQGRRDTQYF
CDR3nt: TGTGCCAGCAGTGAACAGGGGCGGCGAGATACGCAGTATTTT

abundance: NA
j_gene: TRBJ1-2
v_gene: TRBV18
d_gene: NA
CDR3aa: CASSPRRTNEGYTF
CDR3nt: TGTGCCAGCTCACCACGTCGAACAAACGAGGGCTACACCTTC

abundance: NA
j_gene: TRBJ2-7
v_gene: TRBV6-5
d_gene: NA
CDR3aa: CASSYSRQVLSYEQYF
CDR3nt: TGTGCCAGCAGTTACTCGAGACAGGTCCTATCCTACGAGCAGTACTTC